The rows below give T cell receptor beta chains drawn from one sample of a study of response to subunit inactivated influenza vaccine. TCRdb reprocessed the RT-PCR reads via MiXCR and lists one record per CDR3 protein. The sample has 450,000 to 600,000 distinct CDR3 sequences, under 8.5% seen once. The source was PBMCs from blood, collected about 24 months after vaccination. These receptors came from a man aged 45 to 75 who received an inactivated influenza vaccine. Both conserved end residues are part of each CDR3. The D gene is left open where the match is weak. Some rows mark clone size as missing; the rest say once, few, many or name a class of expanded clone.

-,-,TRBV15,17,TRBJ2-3,CATSSPGRDFRADTQYF,TGTGCCACCAGCAGCCCAGGCCGGGACTTCCGGGCAGATACGCAGTATTTT
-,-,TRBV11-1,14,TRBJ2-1,CASSSDLGYNEQFF,TGTGCCAGCAGCTCCGACCTGGGCTACAATGAGCAGTTCTTC
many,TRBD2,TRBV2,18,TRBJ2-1,CASSELAGGPYRRNEQFF,TGTGCCAGCAGTGAGTTAGCGGGGGGGCCCTATAGGAGGAATGAGCAGTTCTTC
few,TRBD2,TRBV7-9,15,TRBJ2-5,CASSLSGTSKETQYF,TGTGCCAGCAGCTTATCAGGGACTAGCAAAGAGACCCAGTACTTC
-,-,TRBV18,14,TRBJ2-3,CASSYSSGADTQYF,TGTGCCAGCTCGTACAGCTCAGGGGCAGATACGCAGTATTTT
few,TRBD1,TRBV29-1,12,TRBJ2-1,CSARQGRNEQFF,TGCAGCGCCCGACAGGGACGGAATGAGCAGTTCTTC
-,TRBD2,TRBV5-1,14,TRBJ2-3,CASRRTRSTDTQYF,TGCGCTAGCAGGCGGACTAGAAGCACAGATACGCAGTATTTT
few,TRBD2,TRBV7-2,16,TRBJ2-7,CASSLAAGAGGSEQYF,TGTGCCAGCAGCTTAGCCGCCGGGGCGGGGGGAAGCGAGCAGTACTTC
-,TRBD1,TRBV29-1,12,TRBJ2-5,CSVEDRGQTQYF,TGCAGCGTTGAGGACAGGGGCCAGACCCAGTACTTC
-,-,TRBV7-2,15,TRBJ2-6,CASSLDKAGANVLTF,TGTGCCAGCAGCTTAGACAAGGCCGGGGCCAACGTCCTGACTTTC
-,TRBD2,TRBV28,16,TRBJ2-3,CASSPLTSGREDTQYF,TGTGCCAGCAGCCCTCTGACTAGCGGGAGGGAAGATACGCAGTATTTT
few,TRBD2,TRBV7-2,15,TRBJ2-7,CASSERGGRTYEQYF,TGTGCCAGCAGCGAGCGGGGCGGGAGAACCTACGAGCAGTACTTC
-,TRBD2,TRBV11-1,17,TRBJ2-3,CASSRRGGLADTDTQYF,TGTGCCAGCAGCCGACGCGGTGGACTAGCGGACACAGATACGCAGTATTTT
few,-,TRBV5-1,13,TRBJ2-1,CASSTDSGDEQFF,TGCGCCAGCAGCACGGACTCAGGGGATGAGCAGTTCTTC
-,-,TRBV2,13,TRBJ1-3,CASSELQGNTIYF,TGTGCCAGCAGTGAATTACAAGGAAACACCATATATTTT
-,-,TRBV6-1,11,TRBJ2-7,CASSEENGAYF,TGTGCCAGCAGTGAAGAAAACGGAGCGTACTTC
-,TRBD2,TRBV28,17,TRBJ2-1,CASSFSLAGSKANEQFF,TGTGCCAGCAGTTTTAGCCTAGCGGGATCCAAGGCCAATGAGCAGTTCTTC
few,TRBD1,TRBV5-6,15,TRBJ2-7,CASSWDRGISYEQYF,TGTGCCAGCAGCTGGGACAGGGGGATCTCCTACGAGCAGTACTTC
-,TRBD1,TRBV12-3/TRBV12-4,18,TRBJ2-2,CASSPGTGGHGHTGELFF,TGTGCCAGCAGTCCCGGGACAGGGGGTCACGGGCACACCGGGGAGCTGTTTTTT
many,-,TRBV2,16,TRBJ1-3,CASSEGFAGTGNTIYF,TGTGCCAGCAGTGAGGGGTTTGCAGGGACTGGAAACACCATATATTTT
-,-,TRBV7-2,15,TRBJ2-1,CASSPLAGSVSEQFF,TGTGCCAGCAGCCCACTAGCTGGCTCAGTCAGTGAGCAGTTCTTC
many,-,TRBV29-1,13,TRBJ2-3,CSVASGLTDTQYF,TGCAGCGTTGCCAGCGGACTCACAGATACGCAGTATTTT
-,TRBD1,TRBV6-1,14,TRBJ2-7,CASRNRGRVYEQYF,TGTGCCAGCAGGAACAGGGGGCGCGTCTACGAGCAGTACTTC
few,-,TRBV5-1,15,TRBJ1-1,CASSLEPNMNTEAFF,TGCGCCAGCAGCTTGGAACCGAACATGAACACTGAAGCTTTCTTT